What follows is one T cell receptor (beta chain) and its context. This clone's antigen is unknown. Base qualities are not recorded, but no much larger clone differs from it by a single base. Collaborating institutions collected whole blood in K2EDTA tubes following their own protocols. Collaborator samples were shipped for TCRbeta analysis as frozen whole blood, isolated PBMCs, or DNA extracted from either sample type. CDR1 and CDR2 were assigned from the germline V gene as SGHNT and YENEEA. Trimming leaves V shorter by 9 bases and J shorter by 0 bases, with the junction holding 1 base beyond the gene matches. The CDR3 numbers 13 residues from cysteine through phenylalanine. The entry retains the CDR3 DNA only, 39 bases that are in frame from base 1. TCRbeta CDR3 regions were amplified from genomic DNA using the immunoSEQ Assay, a bias-controlled multiplex PCR. Per the authors' processing: Nucleated cell counts per sample were estimated from amplification of reference gene primers within the assay. To quantify the absolute abundance of each unique TCRbeta CDR3 rearrangement, sequence reads were collapsed and filtered. For each sample, productive Simpson clonality was calculated by taking the square root of Simpson's diversity index across productive rearrangements. TCRdb carries this immuneACCESS record with in-frame sequences only. Its versions omit some clonotypes, under half of them owing to an unresolved V gene in the studies checked, with the rest unexplained. Clone size and V and J calls were adopted from that table, with D and trimming inferred from the DNA. The sample records around 70,000 clones, about 90% of which are singletons. Clones ranked in the top ten supply about 7.9% of the sample.

The sample is drawn from a study of blood T cell repertoires in COVID-19 (dated by TCRdb to 2019 to 2021). Regarding the study in general: The collaborator samples originated in the United States, Italy and Spain and spanned the acute and convalescent phases of COVID-19. The dataset comprised deeply sampled blood TCRbeta repertoires from subjects exposed to, actively infected with, or recovered from COVID-19. The material from the prospective study consisted of cDNA or gDNA derived from T cells, B-cell-depleted T cells, or PBMCs. Sample metadata almost always included a de-identified subject ID, COVID-19 status, age in years and sex. The repertoires were made available in a free public database intended to serve as a resource for research on the immune response to SARS-CoV-2. The samples were drawn from the first 160 participants of the ongoing ImmuneRACE study and from 950 to 1,500 subjects provided by 6 global collaborators. HLA class I and class II types, where available, came from metadata supplied by the sample provider rather than from assay-based typing. Broad study findings and their caveats: How much clinical and demographic metadata was included differed by source and by participant, and the metadata was provided uncurated.

The TCR was taken from a human donor in a cohort sampled during active COVID-19. Sequencing input: peripheral blood. The sequence joins TRBV11-3 to TRBJ2-2, with 7 central nucleotides matching TRBD1. The nucleotide sequence reads as follows: TGTGCCAGAGACAGGGCGAACACCGGGGAGCTGTTTTTT. Its amino acids are CARDRANTGELFF.